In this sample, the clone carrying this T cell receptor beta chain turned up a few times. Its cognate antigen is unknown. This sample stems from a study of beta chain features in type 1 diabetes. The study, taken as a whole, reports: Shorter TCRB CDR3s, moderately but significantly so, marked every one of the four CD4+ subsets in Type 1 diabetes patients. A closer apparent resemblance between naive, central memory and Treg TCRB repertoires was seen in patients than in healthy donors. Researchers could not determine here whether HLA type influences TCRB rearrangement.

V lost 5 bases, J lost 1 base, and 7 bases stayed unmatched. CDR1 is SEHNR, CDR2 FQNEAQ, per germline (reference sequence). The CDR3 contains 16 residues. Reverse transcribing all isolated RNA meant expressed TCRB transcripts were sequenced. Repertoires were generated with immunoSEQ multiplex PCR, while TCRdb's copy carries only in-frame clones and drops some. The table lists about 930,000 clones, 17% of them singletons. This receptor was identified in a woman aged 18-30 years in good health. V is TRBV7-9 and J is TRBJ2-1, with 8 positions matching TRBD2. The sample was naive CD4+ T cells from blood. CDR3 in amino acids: CASSHRAGVSYNEQFF. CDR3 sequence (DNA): TGTGCCAGCAGCCACAGAGCGGGAGTTTCCTACAATGAGCAGTTCTTC. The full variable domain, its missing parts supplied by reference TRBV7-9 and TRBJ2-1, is DTGVSQNPRHKITKRGQNVTFRCDPISEHNRLYWYRQTLGQGPEFLTYFQNEAQLEKSRLLSDRFSAERPKGSFSTLEIQRTEQGDSAMYLCASSHRAGVSYNEQFFGPGTRLTVL.